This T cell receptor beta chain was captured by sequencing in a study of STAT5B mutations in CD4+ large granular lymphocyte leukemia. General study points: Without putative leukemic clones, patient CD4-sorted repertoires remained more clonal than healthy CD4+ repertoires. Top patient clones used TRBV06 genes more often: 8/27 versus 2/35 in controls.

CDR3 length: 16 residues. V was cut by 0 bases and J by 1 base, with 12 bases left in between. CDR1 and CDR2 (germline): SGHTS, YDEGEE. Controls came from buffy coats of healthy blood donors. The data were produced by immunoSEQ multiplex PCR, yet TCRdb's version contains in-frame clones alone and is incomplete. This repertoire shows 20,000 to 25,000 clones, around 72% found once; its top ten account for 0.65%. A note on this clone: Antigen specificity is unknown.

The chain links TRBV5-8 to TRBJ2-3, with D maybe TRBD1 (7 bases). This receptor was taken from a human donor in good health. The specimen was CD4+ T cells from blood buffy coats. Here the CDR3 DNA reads TGTGCCAGCAGCTTGGGCACAGGGGAGGGCACAGATACGCAGTATTTT. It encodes CASSLGTGEGTDTQYF.